A single sample is the source of the 10 T cell receptor beta chains below, sequenced in a study of T cells in tumors after PD-1 blockade. Produced via immunoSEQ multiplex PCR; TCRdb's table is partial and in-frame only. The sample comprises about 59,000 clones, around three quarters of which are singletons, and roughly an eighth rests with the top ten. This material consisted of PBMCs, taken before anti-PD-1 treatment. The receptors derive from a human donor with basal cell carcinoma.

The chain combines TRBV7-3 with TRBJ1-6; D unclear. The CDR3 sequence is 16 residues long. V shed 5 bases and J shed 7 bases, with 18 bases lying between them. Germline CDR1 reads SGHTA; CDR2 reads FQGTGA. The CDR3 is CASSLHTSGTNSPLHF. The DNA of the CDR3 is TGTGCCAGCAGCCTACATACATCAGGAACGAATTCACCCCTCCACTTT.

The rearrangement links TRBV29-1 to TRBJ1-1; 9 bases are a match to TRBD1. Germline V CDR1 and CDR2: SQVTM, ANQGSEA. J lost 5 bases, V lost 6 bases, and 4 bases had no gene match. This CDR3 spans 12 amino acids. CDR3 sequence reads: CSVGTGKTEAFF. CDR3 coding DNA: TGCAGCGTAGGGACAGGGAAGACTGAAGCTTTCTTT.

The chain recombines TRBV5-5 with TRBJ1-1, with D possibly TRBD1 on 5 matching bases. V lost 4 bases, J lost 10 bases, and 14 bases lay in between. CDR3 length: 12 amino acids. Germline assignment: CDR1 SGHKS and CDR2 YYEKEE (reference sequence). CDR3 DNA sequence: TGTGCCAGCAGCCCCACCCCGGGGGGAGCTTTCTTT. Protein product: CASSPTPGGAFF.

This sequence joins TRBV6-5 and TRBJ1-2; TRBD1 might be the D (6 bases). This CDR3 comprises 13 residues. V was shortened by 6 bases and J by 4 bases, with 12 bases between the two germline ends. The germline V gene encodes CDR1 MNHEY and CDR2 SVGAGI. CDR3 sequence reads: CASRLTGIYGYTF. The CDR3 DNA sequence: TGTGCCAGCAGGTTGACAGGAATCTATGGCTACACCTTC.

This clone was observed a few times. The rearrangement uses TRBV12-3 or TRBV12-4 and TRBJ2-1; no reliable D call. This CDR3 is built from 13 residues. The V and J ends lost 5 bases and 9 bases respectively, with 14 bases between them. The CDR3 spells CASSPRPAGEQFF. CDR3 nucleotides: TGTGCCAGCAGTCCCCGACCCGCTGGTGAGCAGTTCTTC.

The rearrangement links TRBV15 to TRBJ2-3, with a tentative D call TRBD2 (5 bases). Per germline, CDR1 LNHNV and CDR2 YYDKDF (reference sequence). Trimming removed 0 bases at V and 2 bases at J, with 9 bases between. The CDR3 totals 15 residues. The DNA for the CDR3 is TGTGCCACCAGCAGAGAAGCTAGCCCCACAGATACGCAGTATTTT. This gives the protein CATSREASPTDTQYF.

The V call is TRBV7-2, the J call TRBJ1-6, with D unresolved. V dropped 1 base and J dropped 16 bases, with 17 bases sitting between them. There are 14 residues in the CDR3. CDR1 and CDR2 (germline): SGHTA, FQGNSA. CDR3 nucleotides: TGTGCCAGCAGCTTAGGGTCCGGGAGGCGGGTTCTCCACTTT. Its translation: CASSLGSGRRVLHF. Complete variable domain (other parts from reference TRBV7-2 and TRBJ1-6): GAGVSQSPSNKVTEKGKDVELRCDPISGHTALYWYRQSLGQGLEFLIYFQGNSAPDKSGLPSDRFSAERTGGSVSTLTIQRTQQEDSAVYLCASSLGSGRRVLHFGNGTRLTVT.

This clone turned up a few times. The chain combines TRBV6-5 with TRBJ2-2; D is unclear. Trimming stripped 7 bases from V and 1 base from J, with 10 bases between. Germline assignment: CDR1 MNHEY and CDR2 SVGAGI. The CDR3 is 14 amino acids. The CDR3 nucleotides read TGTGCCAGCATTCTGACCAGGAACACCGGGGAGCTGTTTTTT. It encodes CASILTRNTGELFF.

V gene TRBV6-5 combines with J gene TRBJ2-1; 9 bases match TRBD2. Trimming cost V 6 bases and J 8 bases; bases outside gene matches: 11. The germline V gene has CDR1 MNHEY and CDR2 SVGAGI. The length of the CDR3 is 15 residues. The CDR3 is CASSLVLAGADEQFF. DNA of the CDR3: TGTGCCAGCAGCCTTGTTTTAGCGGGGGCGGATGAGCAGTTCTTC.

The chain recombines TRBV6-1 with TRBJ2-5; D gene ambiguous. This CDR3 spans 14 amino acids. In germline, CDR1 is MNHNS, CDR2 SASEGT. V dropped 3 bases and J dropped 1 base, with 9 bases sitting between them. CDR3 region: CASSEGSGQETQYF. CDR3 nucleotide sequence: TGTGCCAGCAGTGAGGGGTCGGGCCAAGAGACCCAGTACTTC.